Presented here are 29 T cell receptor beta chains from one specimen sequenced in a study of blood T cell repertoires in COVID-19. Method: immunoSEQ multiplex PCR; TCRdb's copy keeps in-frame clones and lacks some. The table has under 140,000 clones, about 75% seen once. The sample was peripheral blood. The origin of the receptors is a woman of 80 years or more with active or convalescent COVID-19.

This chain joins TRBV2 and TRBJ1-5; D not certain. The V gene's germline CDR1 is SNHLY and CDR2 FYNNEI. The CDR3 has 14 residues. Trimming removed 6 bases at V and 1 base at J, with 10 bases between. The CDR3 reads CASRRQFSNQPQHF. The CDR3 nucleotides read TGTGCCAGCAGGAGGCAGTTCAGCAATCAGCCCCAGCATTTT.

The chain joins TRBV5-1 to TRBJ2-7, with 9 bases that match TRBD1. Trimming at V came to 2 bases and at J to 1 base, leaving 1 base not matched to a gene. The CDR3 spans 14 residues. In germline, CDR1 is SGHRS, CDR2 YFSETQ. CDR3 region: CASSFGTGSYEQYF. The DNA for the CDR3 is TGCGCCAGCAGCTTCGGGACAGGGTCCTACGAGCAGTACTTC.

V is TRBV10-2 and J is TRBJ2-1; TRBD2 matches 8 bases. Germline lookup yields CDR1 WSHSY and CDR2 SAAADI. Trimming cost V 10 bases and J 4 bases; bases outside gene matches: 12. CDR3 size: 15 residues. This chain's CDR3 is CAIRGGRAGYNEQFF. The CDR3 DNA sequence: TGCGCCATCCGGGGGGGGCGCGCTGGTTACAATGAGCAGTTCTTC.

The V gene is TRBV29-1, the J gene TRBJ2-3; 7 bases align to TRBD2. Per germline, CDR1 SQVTM and CDR2 ANQGSEA. The CDR3 loop spans 16 amino acids. The trim removed 6 bases at V and 2 bases at J, leaving 14 bases unmatched. The CDR3 DNA is TGCAGCGTCGACCCGGGAGGACAATCCTACACAGATACGCAGTATTTT. This sequence encodes CSVDPGGQSYTDTQYF.

The chain uses TRBV9 and TRBJ2-2; tentatively, D is TRBD2 (6 bases). The CDR3 is 15 amino acids. V was pared by 3 bases and J by 0 bases, with 9 bases between. Germline CDR1 is SGDLS and CDR2 is YYNGEE. CDR3 amino acids: CASSGSGTNTGELFF. CDR3 in DNA: TGTGCCAGCAGCGGTAGCGGTACGAACACCGGGGAGCTGTTTTTT. Together with reference TRBV9 and TRBJ2-2, the CDR3 gives the full variable domain: DSGVTQTPKHLITATGQRVTLRCSPRSGDLSVYWYQQSLDQGLQFLIQYYNGEERAKGNILERFSAQQFPDLHSELNLSSLELGDSALYFCASSGSGTNTGELFFGEGSRLTVL.

This chain connects TRBV19 to TRBJ1-3; no definite D call. Deletions cut 3 bases from V and 3 bases from J, with 15 bases between. CDR3 length: 16 residues. Germline V CDR1 and CDR2: LNHDA, SQIVND (reference sequence). The chain's CDR3 is CASSIRSGLVGNTIYF. The CDR3 region has the DNA TGTGCCAGTAGTATTAGATCTGGACTGGTTGGAAACACCATATATTTT.

Here the CDR3 reads CASSLGDRGLGTQYF. The CDR3 region has the DNA TGCGCCAGCAGCTTGGGGGACAGGGGGCTCGGGACCCAGTACTTC. V and J are TRBV5-1 and TRBJ2-5, with 12 bases identical to TRBD1. Unmatched junction bases numbered 4, after V lost 0 bases and J lost 7 bases. The CDR3 has 15 amino acids. CDR1 and CDR2 (germline): SGHRS, YFSETQ. Supplemented by reference TRBV5-1 and TRBJ2-5, the full variable domain reads KAGVTQTPRYLIKTRGQQVTLSCSPISGHRSVSWYQQTPGQGLQFLFEYFSETQRNKGNFPGRFSGRQFSNSRSEMNVSTLELGDSALYLCASSLGDRGLGTQYFGPGTRLLVL.

The chain recombines TRBV14 with TRBJ2-7; 8 bases fit TRBD1. The CDR3 is made up of 16 amino acids. J was trimmed by 6 bases and V by 4 bases; bases with no gene match: 14. Germline CDR1 is SGHDN and CDR2 is FVKESK. The CDR3 DNA reads as TGTGCCAGCAGCCCTAAAATACAGGGGGTCCCCTCCGAGCAGTACTTC. This translates into CASSPKIQGVPSEQYF.

This chain connects TRBV2 to TRBJ2-1, with 8 bases identical to TRBD2. V was pared by 6 bases and J by 9 bases, with 7 bases of the junction left unmatched. This CDR3 region has 13 residues. Germline-derived CDR1 and CDR2 are SNHLY and FYNNEI. CDR3 sequence (DNA): TGTGCCAGCAGGGGACTAGTTATCGGTGAGCAGTTCTTC. Protein: CASRGLVIGEQFF.

The CDR3 nucleotides are TGTGCCAGCAGCTTAGCGCGGGGCGGGAGTCGGTCAGATACGCAGTATTTT. This encodes CASSLARGGSRSDTQYF. The chain recombines TRBV7-2 with TRBJ2-3; 7 bases are shared with TRBD2. Germline CDR1 and CDR2: SGHTA and FQGNSA. This CDR3 has 17 amino acids. J lost 4 bases, V lost 0 bases, and 10 bases had no gene match.

The CDR3 spells CASSPRGYGYTF. As DNA, the CDR3 is TGTGCCAGCTCACCCCGCGGCTATGGCTACACCTTC. V gene TRBV18 combines with J gene TRBJ1-2; D not resolved. CDR1 and CDR2 (germline): KGHSH, LQKENI. Trimming stripped 3 bases from V and 4 bases from J, with 6 bases between. The CDR3 loop spans 12 amino acids.

V gene TRBV18 combines with J gene TRBJ2-4, with 7 positions matching TRBD1. CDR3 length equals 15 residues. The V and J ends lost 2 bases and 5 bases, in that order; junction bases with no gene match: 6. The germline V gene encodes CDR1 KGHSH and CDR2 LQKENI. This CDR3 reads CASSPIRDRENIQYF. The CDR3 DNA sequence: TGTGCCAGCTCACCAATTCGGGACAGAGAAAACATTCAGTACTTC.

The rearrangement uses TRBV2 and TRBJ2-6; 10 bases map to TRBD1. CDR1 and CDR2 from the germline V gene are SNHLY and FYNNEI. This CDR3 region has 15 residues. V trimming: 10 bases; J trimming: 0 bases; junction bases outside the gene matches: 3. The CDR3 DNA reads TGTGCCACCCGACAGGGGGCCTCTGGGGCCAACGTCCTGACTTTC. Translation gives CATRQGASGANVLTF.

The rearrangement uses TRBV14 and TRBJ1-2; tentative D call: TRBD1 (6 bases). Trimming pared 4 bases from V and 4 bases from J, leaving 13 bases between. CDR3 length: 14 residues. CDR1 is SGHDN, CDR2 FVKESK, per germline. This CDR3 is CASSRVPGAYGYTF. CDR3 DNA: TGTGCCAGCAGCCGCGTCCCAGGGGCCTATGGCTACACCTTC.

The CDR3 loop is CASSQAGGSNTGELFF. As DNA, the CDR3 is TGTGCCAGCAGCCAAGCGGGGGGCTCGAACACCGGGGAGCTGTTTTTT. The rearrangement links TRBV3-1 (or the pseudogene TRBV3-2) to TRBJ2-2; perhaps TRBD2 as D (7 bases). There are 16 residues in the CDR3. V lost 1 base, J lost 0 bases, and 9 bases lay in between. Germline V gene data show CDR1 as LGHDT and CDR2 as YNNKEL (reference sequence).

This clone is a singleton in its sample. The rearrangement links TRBV20-1 to TRBJ2-5, with a possible D match to TRBD2 (6 bases). Between the trimmed V and J ends, which lost 3 bases and 5 bases, there was a span of 22 bases. In germline, CDR1 is DFQATT, CDR2 SNEGSKA (reference sequence). This CDR3 has 16 amino acids. CDR3 sequence: CSASDSRGTPRETQYF. CDR3 coding DNA: TGCAGTGCTAGTGATTCCCGGGGGACCCCGAGGGAGACCCAGTACTTC.

Only one count was recorded for this clone. The chain joins TRBV7-2 to TRBJ1-2, with D unclear. Germline V gives CDR1 SGHTA, CDR2 FQGNSA. The CDR3 is made up of 13 amino acids. Deletions cut 2 bases from V and 4 bases from J, with 8 bases between. The CDR3 loop reads CASSLRQVYGYTF. CDR3 nucleotide sequence: TGTGCCAGCAGCTTACGCCAGGTCTATGGCTACACCTTC.

This sequence joins TRBV9 and TRBJ2-2; 9 bases align to TRBD2. Germline CDR1 SGDLS, CDR2 YYNGEE. This CDR3 has 16 residues. The junction had 10 bases not matched to a gene; V was cut back by 4 bases and J by 6 bases. For the CDR3, the DNA is TGTGCCAGCAGCCACCCCCTAGCGGGATCATCCGGGGAGCTGTTTTTT. It specifies CASSHPLAGSSGELFF.

The chain is built from TRBV5-8 and TRBJ1-1; no clear D gene. CDR3 length: 14 amino acids. Trimming pared 0 bases from V and 3 bases from J, leaving 9 bases between. CDR1 and CDR2 from the germline V gene are SGHTS and YDEGEE. CDR3 nucleotides: TGTGCCAGCAGCTTGGGCCCAGGCTACACTGAAGCTTTCTTT. Protein: CASSLGPGYTEAFF.

The chain has TRBV3-1 (or the pseudogene TRBV3-2) and TRBJ2-1; 7 bases line up with TRBD2. Germline loops: CDR1 LGHDT, CDR2 YNNKEL (reference sequence). J was trimmed by 9 bases and V by 5 bases; bases with no gene match: 16. This CDR3 has 16 residues. The CDR3 reads CASSGWGAGEVVEQFF. CDR3 nucleotide sequence: TGTGCCAGCAGCGGTTGGGGTGCGGGGGAGGTGGTTGAGCAGTTCTTC.

The gene calls are TRBV10-3 and TRBJ2-7; TRBD1 matches at 8 bases. The CDR3 has 13 residues. V lost 7 bases to trimming and J lost 5 bases; unmatched junction nucleotides: 7. Germline V lookup: CDR1 ENHRY, CDR2 SYGVKD. The CDR3 DNA sequence: TGTGCCATCAAAGGACAGGGTAGCGACGAGCAGTACTTC. This encodes CAIKGQGSDEQYF.

This clone was detected only a few times. The chain combines TRBV9 with TRBJ1-1; TRBD1 matches 10 bases. CDR3 size: 14 residues. Trimming took 2 bases from V and 5 from J; bases not matched to a gene: 3. Germline loops: CDR1 SGDLS, CDR2 YYNGEE. CDR3 protein: CASSVGTGATEAFF. DNA of the CDR3: TGTGCCAGCAGCGTTGGGACAGGGGCGACTGAAGCTTTCTTT.

This clone was seen a few times. The chain uses TRBV23-1 and TRBJ1-5; maybe TRBD1 (5 bases). TRBV23-1 falls under the ORF class, with uncertain function. The V gene lost 2 bases and the J gene lost 5 bases, with 25 bases spanning the gap. This CDR3 is built from 19 residues. The CDR3 protein is CASSQNAGGPTYRDQPQHF. For the CDR3, the DNA is TGCGCCAGCAGTCAAAATGCGGGGGGACCCACATATCGGGATCAGCCCCAGCATTTT.

The chain carries TRBV6-6 and TRBJ2-7, with D possibly matching TRBD1 (5 bases). This CDR3 spans 13 amino acids. CDR1 is MNHNY, CDR2 SVGAGI, per germline (reference sequence). V lost 5 bases and J lost 3, with 11 bases in between. CDR3 residues: CASSKGLYYEQYF. As DNA, the CDR3 is TGTGCCAGCAGTAAGGGGCTATACTACGAGCAGTACTTC.

This clone was counted between two and nine times. The chain has TRBV28 and TRBJ1-1, with D unclear. The V end lost 3 bases, the J end lost 5 bases, and 7 bases lay between the germline ends. Per germline, CDR1 MDHEN and CDR2 SYDVKM. The CDR3 is made up of 12 amino acids. The CDR3 region is CASSLRDTEAFF. Written as DNA, the CDR3 is TGTGCCAGCAGTTTGCGGGATACTGAAGCTTTCTTT. Filled out from reference TRBV28 and TRBJ1-1, the complete variable domain reads DVKVTQSSRYLVKRTGEKVFLECVQDMDHENMFWYRQDPGLGLRLIYFSYDVKMKEKGDIPEGYSVSREKKERFSLILESASTNQTSMYLCASSLRDTEAFFGQGTRLTVV.

J is TRBJ1-1 and V is TRBV2, with D maybe TRBD1 (5 bases). The CDR3 has 12 amino acids. V was clipped by 2 bases and J by 11 bases, with 12 bases between them. Germline CDR1 reads SNHLY; CDR2 reads FYNNEI. The CDR3: CASSESGRVAFF. As DNA, the CDR3 is TGTGCCAGCAGTGAATCGGGCAGGGTTGCTTTCTTT.

Only a few counts were recorded for this clone. The chain has TRBV7-9 and TRBJ2-7, with unresolved D. V was pared by 5 bases and J by 2 bases, with 4 bases between. Germline CDR1 SEHNR, CDR2 FQNEAQ (reference sequence). The CDR3 contains 11 residues. In DNA form, the CDR3 reads TGTGCCAGCAGCGCGACCTACGAGCAGTACTTC. The encoded protein is CASSATYEQYF. Full variable domain (rest looked up from reference TRBV7-9 and TRBJ2-7): DTGVSQNPRHKITKRGQNVTFRCDPISEHNRLYWYRQTLGQGPEFLTYFQNEAQLEKSRLLSDRFSAERPKGSFSTLEIQRTEQGDSAMYLCASSATYEQYFGPGTRLTVT.

The chain links TRBV19 to TRBJ2-7, with 8 bases aligning to TRBD1. CDR3 length equals 15 residues. The germline V gene has CDR1 LNHDA and CDR2 SQIVND (reference sequence). V shed 5 bases, J shed 3 bases, and the junction held 9 bases outside the gene matches. The CDR3 DNA is TGTGCCAGTAGTGAGCAGGGGGCACGGGTCTACGAGCAGTACTTC. Its protein product is CASSEQGARVYEQYF. The full variable domain, rest sourced from reference TRBV19 and TRBJ2-7, is DGGITQSPKYLFRKEGQNVTLSCEQNLNHDAMYWYRQDPGQGLRLIYYSQIVNDFQKGDIAEGYSVSREKKESFPLTVTSAQKNPTAFYLCASSEQGARVYEQYFGPGTRLTVT.

The sample holds one count of this clone. The chain uses TRBV5-1 and TRBJ2-3, with D possibly matching TRBD2 (6 bases). Germline loops: CDR1 SGHRS, CDR2 YFSETQ. The CDR3 covers 14 residues. V was shortened by 0 bases and J by 7 bases, with 12 bases between the two germline ends. Written as DNA, the CDR3 is TGCGCCAGCAGCTTGGGACTAGTAACATATACGCAGTATTTT. It encodes CASSLGLVTYTQYF.